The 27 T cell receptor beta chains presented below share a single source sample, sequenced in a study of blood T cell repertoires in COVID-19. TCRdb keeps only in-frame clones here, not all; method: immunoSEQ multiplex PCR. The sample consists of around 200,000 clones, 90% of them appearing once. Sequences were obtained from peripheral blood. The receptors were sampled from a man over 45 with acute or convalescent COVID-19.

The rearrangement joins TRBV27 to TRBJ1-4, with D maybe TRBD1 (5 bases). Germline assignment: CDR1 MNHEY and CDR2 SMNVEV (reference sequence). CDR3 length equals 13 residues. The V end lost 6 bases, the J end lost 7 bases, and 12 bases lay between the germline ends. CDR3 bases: TGTGCCAGCAGATCCAGGGAGGGTGAAAAACTGTTTTTT. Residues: CASRSREGEKLFF.

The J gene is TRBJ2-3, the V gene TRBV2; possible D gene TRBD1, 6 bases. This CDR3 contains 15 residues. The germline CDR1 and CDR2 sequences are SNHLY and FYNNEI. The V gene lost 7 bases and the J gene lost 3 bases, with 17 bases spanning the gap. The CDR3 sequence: CASNLGRGGTDTQYF. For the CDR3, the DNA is TGTGCCAGCAACCTAGGCAGGGGTGGTACAGATACGCAGTATTTT.

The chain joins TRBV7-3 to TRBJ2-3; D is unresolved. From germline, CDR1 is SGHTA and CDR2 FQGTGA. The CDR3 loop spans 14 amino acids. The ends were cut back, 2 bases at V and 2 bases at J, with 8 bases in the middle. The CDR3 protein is CASSLGLFTDTQYF. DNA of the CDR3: TGTGCCAGCAGCTTAGGGCTTTTCACAGATACGCAGTATTTT. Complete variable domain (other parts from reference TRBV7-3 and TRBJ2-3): GAGVSQTPSNKVTEKGKYVELRCDPISGHTALYWYRQSLGQGPEFLIYFQGTGAADDSGLPNDRFFAVRPEGSVSTLKIQRTERGDSAVYLCASSLGLFTDTQYFGPGTRLTVL.

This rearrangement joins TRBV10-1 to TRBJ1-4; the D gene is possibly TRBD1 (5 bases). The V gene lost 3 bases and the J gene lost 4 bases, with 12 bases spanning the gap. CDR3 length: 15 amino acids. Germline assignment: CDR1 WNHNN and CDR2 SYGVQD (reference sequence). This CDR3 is CASSEGVSRNEKLFF. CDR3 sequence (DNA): TGCGCCAGCAGTGAAGGGGTCAGCCGTAATGAAAAACTGTTTTTT.

The CDR3 loop reads CASSSLGTSGKYTQYF. Written as DNA, the CDR3 is TGTGCCAGCAGTTCTCTTGGGACTAGCGGGAAGTATACGCAGTATTTT. The chain is built from TRBV6-5 and TRBJ2-3; 13 bases are a match to TRBD2. The germline V gene has CDR1 MNHEY and CDR2 SVGAGI. This CDR3 is 16 amino acids long. With 4 bases clipped from V and 7 bases from J, the junction kept 8 bases outside the gene matches.

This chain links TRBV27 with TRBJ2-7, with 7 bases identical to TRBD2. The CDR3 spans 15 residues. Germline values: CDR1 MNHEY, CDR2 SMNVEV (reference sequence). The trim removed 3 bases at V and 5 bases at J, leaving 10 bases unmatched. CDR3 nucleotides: TGTGCCAGCAGTTTCGGTTGGCGGGAGTCCCACGAGCAGTACTTC. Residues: CASSFGWRESHEQYF.

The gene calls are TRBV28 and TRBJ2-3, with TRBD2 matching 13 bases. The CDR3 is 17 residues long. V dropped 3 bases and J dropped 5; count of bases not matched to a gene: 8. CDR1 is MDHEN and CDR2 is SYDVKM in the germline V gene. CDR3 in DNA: TGTGCCAGCAGTTTGACTAGCGGGGGGCCGGGGGGAGATACGCAGTATTTT. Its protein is CASSLTSGGPGGDTQYF.

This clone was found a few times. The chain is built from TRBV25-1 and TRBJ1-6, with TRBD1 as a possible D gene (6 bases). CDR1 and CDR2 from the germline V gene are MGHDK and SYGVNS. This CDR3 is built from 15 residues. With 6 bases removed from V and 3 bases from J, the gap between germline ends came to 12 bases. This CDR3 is CASRDSGLYNSPLHF. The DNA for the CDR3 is TGTGCCAGCAGGGACAGTGGCCTCTATAATTCACCCCTCCACTTT. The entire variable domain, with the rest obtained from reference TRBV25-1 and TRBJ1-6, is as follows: EADIYQTPRYLVIGTGKKITLECSQTMGHDKMYWYQQDPGMELHLIHYSYGVNSTEKGDLSSESTVSRIRTEHFPLTLESARPSHTSQYLCASRDSGLYNSPLHFGNGTRLTVT.

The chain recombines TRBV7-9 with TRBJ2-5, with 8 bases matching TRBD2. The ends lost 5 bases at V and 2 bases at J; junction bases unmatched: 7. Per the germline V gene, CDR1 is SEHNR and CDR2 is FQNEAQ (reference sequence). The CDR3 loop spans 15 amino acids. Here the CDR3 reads CASSVAGGAQETQYF. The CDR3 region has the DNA TGTGCCAGCAGCGTCGCGGGGGGCGCTCAAGAGACCCAGTACTTC.

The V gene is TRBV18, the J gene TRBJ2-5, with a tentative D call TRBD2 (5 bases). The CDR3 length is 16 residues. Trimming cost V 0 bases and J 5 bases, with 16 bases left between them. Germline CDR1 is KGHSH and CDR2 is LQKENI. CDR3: CASSPPPRARWETQYF. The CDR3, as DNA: TGTGCCAGCTCACCACCCCCGAGGGCTCGATGGGAGACCCAGTACTTC. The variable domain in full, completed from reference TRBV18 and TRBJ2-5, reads NAGVMQNPRHLVRRRGQEARLRCSPMKGHSHVYWYRQLPEEGLKFMVYLQKENIIDESGMPKERFSAEFPKEGPSILRIQQVVRGDSAAYFCASSPPPRARWETQYFGPGTRLLVL.

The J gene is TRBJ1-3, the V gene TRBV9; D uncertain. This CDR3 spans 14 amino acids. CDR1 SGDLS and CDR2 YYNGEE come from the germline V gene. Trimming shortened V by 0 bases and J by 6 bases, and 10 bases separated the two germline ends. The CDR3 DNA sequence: TGTGCCAGCAGCGTAGGGAGAGGGCTAAACACCATATATTTT. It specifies CASSVGRGLNTIYF.

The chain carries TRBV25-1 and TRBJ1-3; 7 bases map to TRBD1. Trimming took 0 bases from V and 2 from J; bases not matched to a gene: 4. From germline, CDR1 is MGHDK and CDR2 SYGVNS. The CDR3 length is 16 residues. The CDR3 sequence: CASSEYRGGPGNTIYF. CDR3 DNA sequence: TGTGCCAGCAGTGAATACAGAGGGGGCCCTGGAAACACCATATATTTT.

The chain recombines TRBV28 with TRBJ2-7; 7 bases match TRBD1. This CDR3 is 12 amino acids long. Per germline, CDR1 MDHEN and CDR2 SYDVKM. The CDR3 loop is CVIRDRAYEQYV. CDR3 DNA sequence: TGTGTCATAAGGGACAGAGCCTACGAGCAGTACGTC.

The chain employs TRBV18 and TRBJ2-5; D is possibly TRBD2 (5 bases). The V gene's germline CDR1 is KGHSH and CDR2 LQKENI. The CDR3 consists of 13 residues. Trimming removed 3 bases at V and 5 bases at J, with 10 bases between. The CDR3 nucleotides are TGTGCCAGCTCACCGCGGACGGGGGAGACCCAGTACTTC. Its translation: CASSPRTGETQYF.

The CDR3 reads CSGTSGTYNEQFF. The CDR3 region has the DNA TGCAGCGGAACTAGCGGAACCTACAATGAGCAGTTCTTC. V and J are TRBV29-1 and TRBJ2-1; the match to TRBD2 covers 8 bases. CDR1 is SQVTM, CDR2 ANQGSEA, per germline. This CDR3 is built from 13 residues. Trimming removed 7 bases from V and 2 bases from J; junction bases left unmatched: 4.

The CDR3 DNA sequence: TGTGCCAGTAGTATGGCAGGCAATGAAAAACTGTTTTTT. Translating it yields CASSMAGNEKLFF. This sequence joins TRBV19 and TRBJ1-4, with D uncertain. Trimming cost V 3 bases and J 5 bases, with 7 bases left between them. Germline values: CDR1 LNHDA, CDR2 SQIVND (reference sequence). CDR3 length equals 13 residues.

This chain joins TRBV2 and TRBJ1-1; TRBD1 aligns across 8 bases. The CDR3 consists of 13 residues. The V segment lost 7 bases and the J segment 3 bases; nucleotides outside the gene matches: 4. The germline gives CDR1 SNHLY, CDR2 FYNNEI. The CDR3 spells CASTGQGYTEAFF. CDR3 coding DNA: TGTGCCAGCACCGGACAGGGTTACACTGAAGCTTTCTTT.

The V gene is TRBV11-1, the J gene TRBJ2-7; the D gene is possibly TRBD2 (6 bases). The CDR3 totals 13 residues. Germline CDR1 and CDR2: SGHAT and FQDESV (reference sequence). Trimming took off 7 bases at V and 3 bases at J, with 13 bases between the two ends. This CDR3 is CASNTTRFYEQYF. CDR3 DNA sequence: TGTGCCAGCAACACGACTAGATTCTACGAGCAGTACTTC.

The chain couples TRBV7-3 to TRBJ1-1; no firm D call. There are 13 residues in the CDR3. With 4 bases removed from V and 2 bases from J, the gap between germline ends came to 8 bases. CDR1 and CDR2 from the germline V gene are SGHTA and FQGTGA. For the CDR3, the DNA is TGTGCCAGCAGCTCCAACAAAAACACTGAAGCTTTCTTT. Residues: CASSSNKNTEAFF.

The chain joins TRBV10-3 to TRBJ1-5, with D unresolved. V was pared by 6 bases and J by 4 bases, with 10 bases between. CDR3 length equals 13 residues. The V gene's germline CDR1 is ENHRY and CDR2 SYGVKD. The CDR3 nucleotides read TGTGCCATCAGAAGGGAGACAAATCAGCCCCAGCATTTT. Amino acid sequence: CAIRRETNQPQHF.

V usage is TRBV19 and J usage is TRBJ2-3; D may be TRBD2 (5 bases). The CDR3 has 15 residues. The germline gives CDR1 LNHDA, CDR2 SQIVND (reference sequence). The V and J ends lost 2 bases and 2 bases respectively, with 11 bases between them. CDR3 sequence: CASSITRAHTDTQYF. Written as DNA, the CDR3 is TGTGCCAGTAGTATAACGAGGGCCCACACAGATACGCAGTATTTT.

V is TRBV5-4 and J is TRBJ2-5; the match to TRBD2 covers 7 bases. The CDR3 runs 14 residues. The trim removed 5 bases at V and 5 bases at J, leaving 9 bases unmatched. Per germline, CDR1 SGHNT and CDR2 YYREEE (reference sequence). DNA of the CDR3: TGTGCCAGCAGACGGGGACTAACCCCGGAGACCCAGTACTTC. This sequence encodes CASRRGLTPETQYF.

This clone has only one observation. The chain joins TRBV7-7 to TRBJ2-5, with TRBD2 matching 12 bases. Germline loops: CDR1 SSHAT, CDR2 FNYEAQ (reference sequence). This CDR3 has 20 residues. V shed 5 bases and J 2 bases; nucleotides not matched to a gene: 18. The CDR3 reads CASSRKLRLAGEDEQETQYF. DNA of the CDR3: TGTGCCAGCAGCCGCAAACTAAGACTAGCGGGAGAAGACGAGCAAGAGACCCAGTACTTC.

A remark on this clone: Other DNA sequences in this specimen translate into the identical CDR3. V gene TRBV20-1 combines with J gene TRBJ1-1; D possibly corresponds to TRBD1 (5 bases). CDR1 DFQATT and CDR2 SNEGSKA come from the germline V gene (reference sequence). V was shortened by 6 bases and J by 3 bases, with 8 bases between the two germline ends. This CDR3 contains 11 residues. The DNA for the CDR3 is TGCAGTGCCAGGGACTACACTGAAGCTTTCTTT. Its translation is CSARDYTEAFF.

Here the CDR3 reads CASSIGLDSDTQYF. The CDR3 coding sequence is TGTGCCAGTAGTATAGGCCTAGATTCAGATACGCAGTATTTT. The genes are TRBV19 and TRBJ2-3; D is undetermined. V was pared by 1 base and J by 4 bases, with 9 bases between. Germline V CDR1 and CDR2: LNHDA, SQIVND (reference sequence). The CDR3 covers 14 residues.

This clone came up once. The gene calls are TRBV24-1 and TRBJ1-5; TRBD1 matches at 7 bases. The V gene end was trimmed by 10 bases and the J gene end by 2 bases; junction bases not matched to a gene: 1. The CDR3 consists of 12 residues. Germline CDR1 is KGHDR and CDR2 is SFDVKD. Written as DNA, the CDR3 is TGTGCCACTGGGACAGGCAATCAGCCCCAGCATTTT. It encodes CATGTGNQPQHF.

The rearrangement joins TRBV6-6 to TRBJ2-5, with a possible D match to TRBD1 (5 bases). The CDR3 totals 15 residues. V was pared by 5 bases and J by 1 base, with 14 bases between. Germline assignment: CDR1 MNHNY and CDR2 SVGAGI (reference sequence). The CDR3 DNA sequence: TGTGCCAGCAGTCGCCGAGGCACAGGCCAAGAGACCCAGTACTTC. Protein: CASSRRGTGQETQYF.